The clone carrying this T cell receptor (beta chain) was detected many times. This entry comes from a study of T-cell reconstitution after alpha-beta-depleted transplantation in children. Unique molecular identifiers were incorporated when the TCRbeta library was constructed. Via MiXCR, TCRdb re-called the PCR reads, giving one row per CDR3 protein. The profile shows hundreds of thousands of distinct CDR3 sequences, around 12% of them singletons. The CDR3 sequence is 14 residues long. Germline values: CDR1 SGHAT, CDR2 FQNNGV. V lost 3 bases to trimming and J lost 1 base; unmatched junction nucleotides: 2.

The sequencing here drew on PBMCs from the stem cell graft donor, taken from the stem cell graft. The genes are TRBV11-2 and TRBJ1-1; the match to TRBD1 covers 7 bases. This sequence originates from a human donor who donated a stem cell graft to a child with acute lymphoblastic leukemia. The CDR3 DNA reads as TGTGCCAGCAGCTTTTGGACAGGGAACACTGAAGCTTTCTTT. Protein sequence: CASSFWTGNTEAFF.